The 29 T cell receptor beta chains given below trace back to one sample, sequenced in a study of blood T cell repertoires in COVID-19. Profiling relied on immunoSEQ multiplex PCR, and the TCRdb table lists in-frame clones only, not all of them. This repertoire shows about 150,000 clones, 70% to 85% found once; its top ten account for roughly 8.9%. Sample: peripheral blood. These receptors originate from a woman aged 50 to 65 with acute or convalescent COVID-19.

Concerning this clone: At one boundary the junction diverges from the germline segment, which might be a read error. CDR3: CASSLAGELFF. The CDR3 DNA follows: TGTGCCAGCAGTTTAGCGGGAGAGCTGTTCTTC. The chain combines TRBV28 with TRBJ2-1; 7 bases match TRBD2. Germline V gene data show CDR1 as MDHEN and CDR2 as SYDVKM. The CDR3 is 11 residues long.

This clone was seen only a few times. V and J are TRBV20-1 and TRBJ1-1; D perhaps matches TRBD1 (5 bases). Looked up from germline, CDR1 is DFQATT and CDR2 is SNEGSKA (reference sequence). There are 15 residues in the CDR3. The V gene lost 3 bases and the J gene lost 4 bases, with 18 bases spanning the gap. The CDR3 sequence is CSASGAVETLTEAFF. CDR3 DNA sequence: TGCAGTGCTAGTGGGGCAGTAGAGACCCTCACTGAAGCTTTCTTT.

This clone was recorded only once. The CDR3 sequence is CASTGGAYGYTF. As DNA, the CDR3 is TGCGCCAGCACGGGGGGGGCGTATGGCTACACCTTC. V is TRBV10-2 and J is TRBJ1-2; tentatively, D is TRBD1 (6 bases). In germline, CDR1 is WSHSY, CDR2 SAAADI. CDR3 length: 12 amino acids. V was pared by 7 bases and J by 5 bases, with 11 bases between.

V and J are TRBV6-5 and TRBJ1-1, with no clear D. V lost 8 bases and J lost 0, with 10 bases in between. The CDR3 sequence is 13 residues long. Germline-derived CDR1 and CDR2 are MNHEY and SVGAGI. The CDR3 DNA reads TGTGCCAGCCGTCGAGGTCTGAACACTGAAGCTTTCTTT. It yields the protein CASRRGLNTEAFF.

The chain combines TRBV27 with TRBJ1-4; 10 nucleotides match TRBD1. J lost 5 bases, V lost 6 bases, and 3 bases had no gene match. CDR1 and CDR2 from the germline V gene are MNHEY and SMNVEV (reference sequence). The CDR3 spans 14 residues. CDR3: CASRLGQGNEKLFF. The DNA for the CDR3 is TGTGCCAGCAGACTGGGACAGGGGAATGAAAAACTGTTTTTT.

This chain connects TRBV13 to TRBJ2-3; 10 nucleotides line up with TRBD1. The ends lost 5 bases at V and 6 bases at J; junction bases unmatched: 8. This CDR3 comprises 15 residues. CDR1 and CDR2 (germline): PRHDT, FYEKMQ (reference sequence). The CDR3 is CASSPSDRGGDTQYF. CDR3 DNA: TGTGCCAGCAGCCCCTCGGACAGGGGGGGGGATACGCAGTATTTT.

CDR3 sequence: CASSPLGTEPIDTQYF. The CDR3 DNA sequence: TGTGCCAGCAGCCCGCTGGGGACTGAGCCCATCGATACGCAGTATTTT. The chain uses TRBV7-3 and TRBJ2-3; a possible D gene is TRBD2 (6 bases). The germline CDR1 and CDR2 sequences are SGHTA and FQGTGA. This CDR3 is built from 16 residues. V lost 5 bases to trimming and J lost 6 bases, with 21 bases between them.

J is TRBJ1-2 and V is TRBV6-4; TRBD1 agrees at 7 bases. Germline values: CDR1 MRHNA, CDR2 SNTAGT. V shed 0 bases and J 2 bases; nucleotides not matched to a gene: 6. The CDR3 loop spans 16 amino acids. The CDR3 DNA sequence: TGTGCCAGCAGTGACTCCAGGGGGAAGGGGAACTATGGCTACACCTTC. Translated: CASSDSRGKGNYGYTF.

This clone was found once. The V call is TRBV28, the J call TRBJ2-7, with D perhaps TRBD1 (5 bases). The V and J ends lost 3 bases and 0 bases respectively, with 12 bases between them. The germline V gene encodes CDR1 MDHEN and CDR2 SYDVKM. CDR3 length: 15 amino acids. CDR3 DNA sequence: TGTGCCAGCAGTTTTTGGGGCAGTAGCTCCTACGAGCAGTACTTC. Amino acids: CASSFWGSSSYEQYF.

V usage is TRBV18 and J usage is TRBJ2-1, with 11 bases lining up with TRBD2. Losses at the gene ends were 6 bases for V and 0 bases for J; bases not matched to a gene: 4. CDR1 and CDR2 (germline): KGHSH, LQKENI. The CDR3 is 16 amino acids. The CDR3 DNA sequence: TGTGCCAGCTCTCCTGGACTAGCGGGCTCCTACAATGAGCAGTTCTTC. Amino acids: CASSPGLAGSYNEQFF. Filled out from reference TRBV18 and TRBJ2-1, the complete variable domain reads NAGVMQNPRHLVRRRGQEARLRCSPMKGHSHVYWYRQLPEEGLKFMVYLQKENIIDESGMPKERFSAEFPKEGPSILRIQQVVRGDSAAYFCASSPGLAGSYNEQFFGPGTRLTVL.

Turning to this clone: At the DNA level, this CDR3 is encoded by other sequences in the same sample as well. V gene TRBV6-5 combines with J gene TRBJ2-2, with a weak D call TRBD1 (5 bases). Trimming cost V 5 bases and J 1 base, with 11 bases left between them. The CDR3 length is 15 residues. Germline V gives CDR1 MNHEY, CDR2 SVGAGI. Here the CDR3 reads CASSIRTKNTGELFF. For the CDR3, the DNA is TGTGCCAGCAGTATCCGGACAAAGAACACCGGGGAGCTGTTTTTT.

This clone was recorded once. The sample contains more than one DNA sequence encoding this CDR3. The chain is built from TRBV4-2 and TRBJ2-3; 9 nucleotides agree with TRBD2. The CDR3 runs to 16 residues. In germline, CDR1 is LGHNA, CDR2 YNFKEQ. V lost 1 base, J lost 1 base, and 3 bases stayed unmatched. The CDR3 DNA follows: TGTGCCAGCAGCCAAGGCTCTAGCGGGGGCACAGATACGCAGTATTTT. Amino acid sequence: CASSQGSSGGTDTQYF.

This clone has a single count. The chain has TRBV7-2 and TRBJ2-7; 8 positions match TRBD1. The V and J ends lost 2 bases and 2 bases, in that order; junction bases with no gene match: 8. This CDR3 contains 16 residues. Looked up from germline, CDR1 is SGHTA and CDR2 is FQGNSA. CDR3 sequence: CASSLSQGAVAYEQYF. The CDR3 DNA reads TGTGCCAGCAGCTTAAGCCAGGGGGCGGTTGCCTACGAGCAGTACTTC.

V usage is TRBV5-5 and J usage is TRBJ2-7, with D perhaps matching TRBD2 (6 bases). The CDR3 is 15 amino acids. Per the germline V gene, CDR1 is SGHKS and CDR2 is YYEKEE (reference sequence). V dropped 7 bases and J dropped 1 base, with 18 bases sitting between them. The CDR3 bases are TGTGCCAGCCAACCGACACGCGGGACGTCCTACGAGCAGTACTTC. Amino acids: CASQPTRGTSYEQYF.

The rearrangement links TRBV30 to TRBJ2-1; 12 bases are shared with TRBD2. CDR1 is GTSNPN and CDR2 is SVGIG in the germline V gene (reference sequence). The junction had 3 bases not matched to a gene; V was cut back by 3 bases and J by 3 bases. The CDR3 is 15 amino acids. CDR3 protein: CAWSRLAGDYNEQFF. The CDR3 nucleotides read TGTGCCTGGAGCAGACTAGCGGGAGACTACAATGAGCAGTTCTTC.

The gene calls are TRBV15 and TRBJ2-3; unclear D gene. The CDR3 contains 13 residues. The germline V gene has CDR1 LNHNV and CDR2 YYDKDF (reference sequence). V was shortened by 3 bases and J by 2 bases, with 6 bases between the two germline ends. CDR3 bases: TGTGCCACCAGCAGTGGCAACACAGATACGCAGTATTTT. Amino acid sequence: CATSSGNTDTQYF.

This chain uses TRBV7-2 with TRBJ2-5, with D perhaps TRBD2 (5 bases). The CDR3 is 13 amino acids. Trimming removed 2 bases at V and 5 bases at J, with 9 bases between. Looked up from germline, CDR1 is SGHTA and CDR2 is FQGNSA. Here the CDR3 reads CASSLRPGETQYF. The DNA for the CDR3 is TGTGCCAGCAGCTTACGCCCGGGGGAGACCCAGTACTTC.

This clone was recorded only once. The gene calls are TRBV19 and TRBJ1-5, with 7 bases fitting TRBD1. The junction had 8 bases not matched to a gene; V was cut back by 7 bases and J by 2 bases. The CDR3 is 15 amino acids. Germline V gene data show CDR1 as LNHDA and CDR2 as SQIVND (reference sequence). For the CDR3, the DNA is TGTGCCAGTACCCCGGGAAGGGGGCGCAATCAGCCCCAGCATTTT. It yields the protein CASTPGRGRNQPQHF.

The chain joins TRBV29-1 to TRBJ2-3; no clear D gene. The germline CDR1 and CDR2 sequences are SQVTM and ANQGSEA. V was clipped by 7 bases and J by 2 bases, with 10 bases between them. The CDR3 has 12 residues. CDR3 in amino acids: CSEMRSTDTQYF. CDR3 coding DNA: TGCAGCGAAATGCGGTCCACAGATACGCAGTATTTT.

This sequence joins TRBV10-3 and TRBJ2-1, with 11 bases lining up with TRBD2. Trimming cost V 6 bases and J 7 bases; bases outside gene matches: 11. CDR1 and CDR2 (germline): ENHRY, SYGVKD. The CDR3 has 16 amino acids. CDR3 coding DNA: TGTGCCATCAGCCAGACGGCTAGCGGGGGGTGGAATGAGCAGTTCTTC. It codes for CAISQTASGGWNEQFF.

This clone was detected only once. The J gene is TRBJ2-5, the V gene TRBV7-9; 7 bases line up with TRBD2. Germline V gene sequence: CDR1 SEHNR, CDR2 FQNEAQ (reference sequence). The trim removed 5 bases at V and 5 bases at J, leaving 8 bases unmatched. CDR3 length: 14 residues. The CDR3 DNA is TGTGCCAGCAGCAGCGGAACAGCGGGGGAGACCCAGTACTTC. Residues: CASSSGTAGETQYF.

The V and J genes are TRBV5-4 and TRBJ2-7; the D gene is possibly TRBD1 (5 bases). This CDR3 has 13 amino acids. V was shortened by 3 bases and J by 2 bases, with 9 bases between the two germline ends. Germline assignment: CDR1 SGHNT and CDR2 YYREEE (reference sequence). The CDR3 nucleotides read TGTGCCAGCAGCTCGCAGGGAACCTACGAGCAGTACTTC. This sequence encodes CASSSQGTYEQYF.

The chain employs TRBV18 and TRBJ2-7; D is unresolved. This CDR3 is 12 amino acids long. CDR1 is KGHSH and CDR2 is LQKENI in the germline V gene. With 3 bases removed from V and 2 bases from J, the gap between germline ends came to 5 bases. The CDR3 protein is CASSPAAYEQYF. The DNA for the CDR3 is TGTGCCAGCTCACCGGCTGCCTACGAGCAGTACTTC.

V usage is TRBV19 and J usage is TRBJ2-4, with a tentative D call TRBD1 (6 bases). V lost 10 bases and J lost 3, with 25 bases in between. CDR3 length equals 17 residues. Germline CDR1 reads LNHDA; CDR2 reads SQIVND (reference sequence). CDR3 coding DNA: TGTGCCACCAGGCGGTCAGGGGATTTTGTTGGCAAAAACATTCAGTACTTC. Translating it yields CATRRSGDFVGKNIQYF.

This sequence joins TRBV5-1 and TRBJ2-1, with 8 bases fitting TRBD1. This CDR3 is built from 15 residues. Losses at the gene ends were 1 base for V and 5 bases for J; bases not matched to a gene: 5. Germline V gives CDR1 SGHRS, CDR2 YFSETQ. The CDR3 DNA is TGCGCCAGCAGCTTGTCAGGGGGCGGTAACAATGAGCAGTTCTTC. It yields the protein CASSLSGGGNNEQFF. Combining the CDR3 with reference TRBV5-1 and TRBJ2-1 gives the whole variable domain KAGVTQTPRYLIKTRGQQVTLSCSPISGHRSVSWYQQTPGQGLQFLFEYFSETQRNKGNFPGRFSGRQFSNSRSEMNVSTLELGDSALYLCASSLSGGGNNEQFFGPGTRLTVL.

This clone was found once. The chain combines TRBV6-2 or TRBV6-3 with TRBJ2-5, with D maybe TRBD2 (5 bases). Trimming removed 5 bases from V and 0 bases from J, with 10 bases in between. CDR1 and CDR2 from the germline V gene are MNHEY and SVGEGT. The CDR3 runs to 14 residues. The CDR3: CASSPGLNQETQYF. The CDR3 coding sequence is TGTGCCAGCAGTCCCGGACTTAACCAAGAGACCCAGTACTTC.

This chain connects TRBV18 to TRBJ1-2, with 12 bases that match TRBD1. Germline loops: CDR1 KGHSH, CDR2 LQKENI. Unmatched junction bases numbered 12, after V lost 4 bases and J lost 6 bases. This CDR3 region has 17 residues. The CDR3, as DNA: TGTGCCAGCTCACAGACCCGGGACAGGGGGCTTCTGAATGGCTACACCTTC. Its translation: CASSQTRDRGLLNGYTF. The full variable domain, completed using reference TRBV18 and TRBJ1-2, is NAGVMQNPRHLVRRRGQEARLRCSPMKGHSHVYWYRQLPEEGLKFMVYLQKENIIDESGMPKERFSAEFPKEGPSILRIQQVVRGDSAAYFCASSQTRDRGLLNGYTFGSGTRLTVV.

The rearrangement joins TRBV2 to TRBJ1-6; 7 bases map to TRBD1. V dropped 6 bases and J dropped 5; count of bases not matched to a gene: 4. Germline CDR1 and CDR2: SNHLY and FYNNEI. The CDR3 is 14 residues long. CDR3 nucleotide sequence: TGTGCCAGCAGCCGGGACAGAAATAATTCACCCCTCCACTTT. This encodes CASSRDRNNSPLHF.

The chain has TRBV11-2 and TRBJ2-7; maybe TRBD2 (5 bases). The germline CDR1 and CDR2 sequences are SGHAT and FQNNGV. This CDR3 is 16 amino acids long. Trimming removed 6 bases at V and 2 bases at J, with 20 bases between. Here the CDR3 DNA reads TGTGCCAGCAGTCTCGGGGTGGGTAGACTCCCCTACGAGCAGTACTTC. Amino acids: CASSLGVGRLPYEQYF.